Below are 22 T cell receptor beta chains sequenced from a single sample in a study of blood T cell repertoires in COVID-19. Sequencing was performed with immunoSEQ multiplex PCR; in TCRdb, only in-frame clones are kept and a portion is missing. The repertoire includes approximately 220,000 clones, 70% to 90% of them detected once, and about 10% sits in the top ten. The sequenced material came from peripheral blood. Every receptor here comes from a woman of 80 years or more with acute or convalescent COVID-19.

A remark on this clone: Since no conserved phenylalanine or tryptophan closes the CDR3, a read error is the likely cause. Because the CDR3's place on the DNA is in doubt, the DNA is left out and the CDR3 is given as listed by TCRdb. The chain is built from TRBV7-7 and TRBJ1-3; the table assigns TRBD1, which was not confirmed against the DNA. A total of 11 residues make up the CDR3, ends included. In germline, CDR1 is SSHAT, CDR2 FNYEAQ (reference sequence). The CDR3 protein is CASSLAYVTDL.

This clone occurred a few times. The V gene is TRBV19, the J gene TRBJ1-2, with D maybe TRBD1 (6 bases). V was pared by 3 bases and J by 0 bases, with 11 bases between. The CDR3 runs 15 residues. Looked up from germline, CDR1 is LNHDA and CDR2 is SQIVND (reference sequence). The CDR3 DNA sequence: TGTGCCAGTAGTATTCGGACAGACGCTAACTATGGCTACACCTTC. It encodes CASSIRTDANYGYTF.

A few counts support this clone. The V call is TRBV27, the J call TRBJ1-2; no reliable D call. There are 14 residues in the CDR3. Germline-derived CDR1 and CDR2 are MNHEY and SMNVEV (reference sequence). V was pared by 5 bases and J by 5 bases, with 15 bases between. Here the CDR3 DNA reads TGTGCCAGCAGTGGAGGTTTTGGGATTTATGGCTACACCTTC. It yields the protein CASSGGFGIYGYTF.

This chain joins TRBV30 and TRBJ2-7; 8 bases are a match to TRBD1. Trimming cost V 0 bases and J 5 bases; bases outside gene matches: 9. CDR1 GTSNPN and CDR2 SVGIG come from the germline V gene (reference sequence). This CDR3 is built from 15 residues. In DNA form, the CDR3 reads TGTGCCTGGAGTGTACCCGTGACAGGGGCCCACGAGCAGTACTTC. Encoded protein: CAWSVPVTGAHEQYF.

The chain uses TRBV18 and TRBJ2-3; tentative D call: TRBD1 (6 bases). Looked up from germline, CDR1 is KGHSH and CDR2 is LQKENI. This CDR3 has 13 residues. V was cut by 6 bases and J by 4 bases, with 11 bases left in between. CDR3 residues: CASSGTLPDTQYF. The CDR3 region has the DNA TGTGCCAGCTCCGGGACATTGCCAGATACGCAGTATTTT. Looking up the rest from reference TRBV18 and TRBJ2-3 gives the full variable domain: NAGVMQNPRHLVRRRGQEARLRCSPMKGHSHVYWYRQLPEEGLKFMVYLQKENIIDESGMPKERFSAEFPKEGPSILRIQQVVRGDSAAYFCASSGTLPDTQYFGPGTRLTVL.

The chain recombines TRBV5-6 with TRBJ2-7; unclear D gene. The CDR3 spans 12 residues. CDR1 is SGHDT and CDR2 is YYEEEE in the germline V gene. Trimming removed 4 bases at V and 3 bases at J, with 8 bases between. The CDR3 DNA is TGTGCCAGCAGCCGTGTAGTCTACGAGCAGTACTTC. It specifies CASSRVVYEQYF.

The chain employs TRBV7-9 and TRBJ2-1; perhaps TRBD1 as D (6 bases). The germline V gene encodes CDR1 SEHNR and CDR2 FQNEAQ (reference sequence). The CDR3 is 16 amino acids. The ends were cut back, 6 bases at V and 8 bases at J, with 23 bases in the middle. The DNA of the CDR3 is TGTGCCAGCAGGTCGCGAGGGGGTGGCTCCTGGGATGAGCAGTTCTTC. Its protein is CASRSRGGGSWDEQFF.

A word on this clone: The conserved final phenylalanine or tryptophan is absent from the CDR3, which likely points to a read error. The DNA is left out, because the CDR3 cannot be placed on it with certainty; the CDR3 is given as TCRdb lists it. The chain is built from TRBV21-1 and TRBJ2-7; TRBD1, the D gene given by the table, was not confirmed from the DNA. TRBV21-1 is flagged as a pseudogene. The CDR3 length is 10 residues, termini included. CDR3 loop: CASSKVGGED.

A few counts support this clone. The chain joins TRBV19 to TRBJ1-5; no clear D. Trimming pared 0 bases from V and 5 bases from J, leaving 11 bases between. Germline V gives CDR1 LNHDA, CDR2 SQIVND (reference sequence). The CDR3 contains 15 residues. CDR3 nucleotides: TGTGCCAGTAGTATAGATCGGGAGGAGGATCAGCCCCAGCATTTT. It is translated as CASSIDREEDQPQHF.

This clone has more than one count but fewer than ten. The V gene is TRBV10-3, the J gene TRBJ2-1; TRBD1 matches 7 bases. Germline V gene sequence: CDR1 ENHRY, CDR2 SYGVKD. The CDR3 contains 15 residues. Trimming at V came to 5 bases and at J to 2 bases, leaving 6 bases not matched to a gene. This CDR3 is CAISLTGATYNEQFF. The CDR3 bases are TGTGCCATCAGTCTTACAGGGGCAACCTACAATGAGCAGTTCTTC.

The CDR3 nucleotides read TGTGCCAGCAGCCAAAGCGGGGGCCTCTCAGATACGCAGTATTTT. It is translated as CASSQSGGLSDTQYF. The V call is TRBV11-3, the J call TRBJ2-3; TRBD2 aligns across 8 bases. V was clipped by 5 bases and J by 4 bases; unmatched bases: 8. Germline lookup yields CDR1 SGHNT and CDR2 YENEEA. This CDR3 region has 15 residues.

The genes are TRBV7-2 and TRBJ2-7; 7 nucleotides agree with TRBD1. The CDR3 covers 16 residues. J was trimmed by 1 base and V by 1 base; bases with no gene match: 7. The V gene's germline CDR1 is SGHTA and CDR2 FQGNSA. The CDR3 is CASSLVGTATSYEQYF. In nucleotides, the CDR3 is TGTGCCAGCAGCTTAGTGGGGACAGCGACGTCCTACGAGCAGTACTTC.

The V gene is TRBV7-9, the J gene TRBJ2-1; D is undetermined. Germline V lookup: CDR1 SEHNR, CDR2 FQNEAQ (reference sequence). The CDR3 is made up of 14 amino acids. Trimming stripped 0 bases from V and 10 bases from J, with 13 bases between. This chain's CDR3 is CASSLAQRLPEQFF. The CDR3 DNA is TGTGCCAGCAGCTTAGCGCAGAGACTCCCCGAGCAGTTCTTC.

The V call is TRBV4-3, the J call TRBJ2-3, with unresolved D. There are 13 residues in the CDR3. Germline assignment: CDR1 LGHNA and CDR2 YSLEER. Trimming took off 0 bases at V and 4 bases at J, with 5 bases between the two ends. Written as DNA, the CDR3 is TGCGCCAGCAGCCAAGAAAGAGCAGATACGCAGTATTTT. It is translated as CASSQERADTQYF.

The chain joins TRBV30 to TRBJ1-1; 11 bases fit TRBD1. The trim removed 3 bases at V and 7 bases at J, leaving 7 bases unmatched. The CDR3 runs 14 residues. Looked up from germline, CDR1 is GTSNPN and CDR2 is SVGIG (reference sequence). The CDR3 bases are TGTGCCTGGAGCTCCGGACAGGGGGCAGTTGAAGCTTTCTTT. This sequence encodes CAWSSGQGAVEAFF.

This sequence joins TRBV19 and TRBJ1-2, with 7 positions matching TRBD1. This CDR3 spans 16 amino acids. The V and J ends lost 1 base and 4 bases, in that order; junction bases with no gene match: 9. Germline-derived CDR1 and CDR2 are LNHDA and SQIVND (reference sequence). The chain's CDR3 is CASSIGDRDRAYGYTF. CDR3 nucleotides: TGTGCCAGTAGTATAGGCGACAGGGATCGGGCCTATGGCTACACCTTC.

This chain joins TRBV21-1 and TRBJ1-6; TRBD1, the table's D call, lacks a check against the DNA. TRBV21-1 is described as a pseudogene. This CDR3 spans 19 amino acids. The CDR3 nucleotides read TGTGCCAGCAGCAACAACCGGGACAGGGCTGCTCAGTCGGATTCACCCCTCCACTTT. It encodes CASSNNRDRAAQSDSPLHF.

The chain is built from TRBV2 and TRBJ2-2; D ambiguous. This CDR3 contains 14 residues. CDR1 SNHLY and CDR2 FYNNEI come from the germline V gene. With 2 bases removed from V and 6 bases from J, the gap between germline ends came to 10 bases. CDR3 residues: CASSEFASAGELFF. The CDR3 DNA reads TGTGCCAGCAGTGAATTCGCGAGTGCCGGGGAGCTGTTTTTT.

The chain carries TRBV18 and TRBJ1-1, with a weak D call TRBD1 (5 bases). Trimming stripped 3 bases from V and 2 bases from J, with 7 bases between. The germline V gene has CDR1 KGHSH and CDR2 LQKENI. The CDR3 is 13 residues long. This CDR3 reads CASSPTENTEAFF. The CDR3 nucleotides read TGTGCCAGCTCACCGACAGAAAACACTGAAGCTTTCTTT.

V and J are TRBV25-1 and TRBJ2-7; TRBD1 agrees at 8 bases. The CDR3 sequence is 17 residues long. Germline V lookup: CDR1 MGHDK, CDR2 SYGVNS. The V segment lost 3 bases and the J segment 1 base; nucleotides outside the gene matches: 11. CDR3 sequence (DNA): TGTGCCAGCAGTGAGGGAAGACAGGGGATGCTTTCCTACGAGCAGTACTTC. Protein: CASSEGRQGMLSYEQYF.

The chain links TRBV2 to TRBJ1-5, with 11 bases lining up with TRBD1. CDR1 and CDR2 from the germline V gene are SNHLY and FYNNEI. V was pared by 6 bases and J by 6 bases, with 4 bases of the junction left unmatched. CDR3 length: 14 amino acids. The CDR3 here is CASRGTGGAQPQHF. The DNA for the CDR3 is TGTGCCAGCAGGGGGACAGGGGGGGCTCAGCCCCAGCATTTT.

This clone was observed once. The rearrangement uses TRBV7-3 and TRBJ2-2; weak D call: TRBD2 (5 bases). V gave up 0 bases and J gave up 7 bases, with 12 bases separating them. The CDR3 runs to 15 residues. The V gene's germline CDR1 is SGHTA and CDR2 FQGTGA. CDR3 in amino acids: CASSLTQLVGGELFF. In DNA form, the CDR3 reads TGTGCCAGCAGCTTAACGCAACTAGTCGGCGGGGAGCTGTTTTTT.